This is a list of T cell receptor beta chains from one sample in a study of blood T cell repertoires in COVID-19. Data came from immunoSEQ multiplex PCR; TCRdb stores just in-frame clones and leaves some out. The table records 55,000 to 75,000 clones, 70% to 90% of them present only once. Sequenced sample: peripheral blood. All receptors derive from a man over 45 with active COVID-19. Each CDR3 is given with its conserved first and last residue. The order of the fields is CDR3 protein, CDR3 DNA, clone size, J gene, V gene, D gene. D genes are given only for firm matches. Size values are once, few and many counts, or a class for expanded clones, and some rows have none.

CASSPLSTGGPETQYF,TGTGCCAGCTCACCACTATCGACGGGGGGGCCTGAGACCCAGTACTTC,-,TRBJ2-5,TRBV18,TRBD2
CASSPREALRQPQHF,TGTGCCAGCTCACCAAGGGAGGCTTTAAGGCAGCCCCAGCATTTT,-,TRBJ1-5,TRBV18,-
CASRPGQGASPLHF,TGTGCCAGCAGGCCCGGACAGGGGGCATCACCCCTCCACTTT,-,TRBJ1-6,TRBV3-1/TRBV3-2,TRBD1
CASSPAAGGDRTEAFF,TGTGCCAGCAGTCCAGCCGCAGGGGGCGATCGCACTGAAGCTTTCTTT,once,TRBJ1-1,TRBV28,TRBD1
CASSLGGTGSYEQYF,TGTGCCAGCAGCTTAGGGGGGACAGGATCCTACGAGCAGTACTTC,-,TRBJ2-7,TRBV7-2,TRBD1
CASSLTGGPNEKLFF,TGTGCCAGCAGCTTGACAGGGGGCCCTAATGAAAAACTGTTTTTT,-,TRBJ1-4,TRBV5-5,TRBD1
CASSLDPSASYNEQFF,TGTGCCAGCAGCTTAGACCCTAGCGCAAGCTACAATGAGCAGTTCTTC,-,TRBJ2-1,TRBV7-2,-
CASSSGGALEQFF,TGTGCCAGCTCTAGCGGGGGGGCTCTTGAGCAGTTCTTC,-,TRBJ2-1,TRBV7-3,TRBD2
CASSPTGQGSSPLHF,TGTGCCAGCTCACCAACCGGACAGGGGAGTTCACCCCTCCACTTT,-,TRBJ1-6,TRBV18,TRBD1
CASSHLQGEETQYF,TGTGCCAGCTCCCATTTACAGGGGGAAGAGACCCAGTACTTC,-,TRBJ2-5,TRBV28,TRBD1
CASSLEVQLNTEAFF,TGCGCCAGCAGCTTGGAAGTACAGTTGAACACTGAAGCTTTCTTT,-,TRBJ1-1,TRBV5-1,-
CATSDLQQTKGAFF,TGTGCCACCAGTGATTTGCAACAAACTAAAGGAGCTTTCTTT,-,TRBJ1-1,TRBV24-1,-
CASSLASAGGSNSPLHF,TGTGCCAGCAGCTTGGCCTCGGCAGGGGGCTCTAATTCACCCCTCCACTTT,-,TRBJ1-6,TRBV5-5,TRBD1
CASSPRTSGVSAFF,TGTGCCAGCAGTCCCCGGACTAGCGGGGTCAGCGCGTTCTTC,-,TRBJ2-1,TRBV2,TRBD2
CASSATTGLTNYGYTF,TGTGCCAGCAGTGCGACGACAGGGCTGACTAACTATGGCTACACCTTC,-,TRBJ1-2,TRBV6-1,TRBD1
CATSGSGTETQYF,TGTGCCACCTCGGGTAGCGGGACCGAGACCCAGTACTTC,-,TRBJ2-5,TRBV18,TRBD2
CASSLDYGTGGNSGYTF,TGTGCCAGCAGCCTGGATTATGGGACAGGGGGCAATAGTGGCTACACCTTC,-,TRBJ1-2,TRBV5-4,TRBD1
CARYRSTYSGNTIYF,TGTGCCAGATACAGGAGCACCTACTCTGGAAACACCATATATTTT,once,TRBJ1-3,TRBV6-5,-
CAWSVRGQAAVRPQHF,TGTGCCTGGAGTGTACGGGGACAGGCGGCCGTCAGGCCCCAGCATTTT,-,TRBJ1-5,TRBV30,TRBD1
CASSSYTSSSYNEQFF,TGTGCCAGCAGCTCCTATACTAGCAGCTCCTACAATGAGCAGTTCTTC,-,TRBJ2-1,TRBV7-8,-
CASSHAGTGYEQYF,TGCGCCAGCAGCCATGCCGGGACAGGCTACGAGCAGTACTTC,-,TRBJ2-7,TRBV5-1,TRBD1
CATKEGGEKKGRTEAFF,TGTGCCACCAAAGAGGGGGGGGAGAAAAAAGGGAGGACTGAAGCTTTCTTT,once,TRBJ1-1,TRBV10-3,-
CASSLVSRNYGYTF,TGTGCCAGCAGCTTGGTGTCCAGAAACTATGGCTACACCTTC,-,TRBJ1-2,TRBV5-6,-
CASSDLLRGNTGELFF,TGTGCCAGCAGTGACTTGTTGCGGGGAAACACCGGGGAGCTGTTTTTT,-,TRBJ2-2,TRBV6-4,-
CASSSPYSYGYTF,TGTGCCAGCAGTTCGCCTTACTCCTATGGCTACACCTTC,once,TRBJ1-2,TRBV7-9,-
CASSAGAGRDNEQFF,TGCGCCAGCAGTGCTGGGGCGGGGAGGGATAATGAGCAGTTCTTC,-,TRBJ2-1,TRBV10-1,TRBD2
CASSSSGRNEQYF,TGTGCCAGCAGCTCTAGCGGGAGAAACGAGCAGTACTTC,-,TRBJ2-7,TRBV5-4,TRBD2
CATSDFPPGEGISIETQYF,TGTGCCACCAGTGATTTCCCCCCAGGGGAAGGAATTAGTATAGAGACCCAGTACTTC,-,TRBJ2-5,TRBV24-1,-
CASSQSPGQSTDTQYF,TGCGCCAGCAGCCAATCCCCGGGACAGAGCACAGATACGCAGTATTTT,-,TRBJ2-3,TRBV4-3,TRBD1
CAGRQDLNTEAFF,TGTGCCGGTCGACAGGATCTTAACACTGAAGCTTTCTTT,-,TRBJ1-1,TRBV15,-
CSASVRDRVGQPQHF,TGCAGTGCTAGTGTAAGGGACAGGGTCGGTCAGCCCCAGCATTTT,-,TRBJ1-5,TRBV20-1,TRBD1
CASSPAGDYRGEQYF,TGTGCCAGCTCACCAGCCGGGGATTACCGGGGCGAGCAGTACTTC,-,TRBJ2-7,TRBV18,-
CASSRGLANEQFF,TGTGCCAGCAGCCGGGGACTAGCTAATGAGCAGTTCTTC,-,TRBJ2-1,TRBV7-3,TRBD2
CASTTTRLAGRDQFF,TGTGCCAGCACCACCACCCGACTAGCGGGGCGGGATCAGTTCTTC,-,TRBJ2-1,TRBV28,TRBD2
CASSIAAGQGDYEQYF,TGTGCCAGTAGTATAGCTGCGGGACAGGGGGATTACGAGCAGTACTTC,-,TRBJ2-7,TRBV19,TRBD1
CASSGTGRKYYEQYF,TGTGCCAGCAGTGGGACAGGGCGAAAATACTACGAGCAGTACTTC,-,TRBJ2-7,TRBV27,TRBD1
CASSQENAGGGAGDTQYF,TGCGCCAGCAGCCAAGAGAACGCGGGCGGGGGGGCTGGAGATACGCAGTATTTT,few,TRBJ2-3,TRBV4-1,TRBD2
CASSGQGQGTGELFF,TGCGCCAGCAGTGGACAGGGCCAAGGGACCGGGGAGCTGTTTTTT,-,TRBJ2-2,TRBV5-1,TRBD1
CAWSTGNSPLHF,TGTGCCTGGAGCACGGGAAATTCACCCCTCCACTTT,once,TRBJ1-6,TRBV30,-
CASRTGVPYEQYF,TGCGCCAGCCGGACAGGCGTCCCCTACGAGCAGTACTTC,-,TRBJ2-7,TRBV10-2,TRBD1
CASTSSGGAHLTEAFF,TGTGCCAGCACCTCTTCCGGGGGGGCGCATCTCACTGAAGCTTTCTTT,-,TRBJ1-1,TRBV28,-
CAWSVSLATTSYNEQFF,TGTGCCTGGAGTGTAAGTCTTGCGACTACCTCCTACAATGAGCAGTTCTTC,-,TRBJ2-1,TRBV30,-